Detailed here is one TCR beta chain. The V and J ends lost 3 bases and 4 bases respectively, with 19 bases between them. Per germline, CDR1 MNHEY and CDR2 SVGEGT. CDR3 size: 17 residues. TCRdb's copy holds only in-frame clones and misses some; the assay was immunoSEQ multiplex PCR. The sample includes 100,000 to 150,000 clones, approximately 88% seen only once; the top ten take about a sixth. The data were taken from a study of blood T cell repertoires in COVID-19. As for the study in general: Whether acute or convalescent, the COVID-19 samples came from the United States, Italy and Spain.

The V gene is TRBV6-2 or TRBV6-3, the J gene TRBJ1-5; TRBD1 is a possible D gene (6 bases). Sequencing input: peripheral blood. The sequence was obtained from an elderly woman with acute or convalescent COVID-19. This CDR3 reads CASSYGERGTGNQPQHF. DNA for the CDR3: TGTGCCAGCAGTTATGGGGAGAGGGGGACGGGAAATCAGCCCCAGCATTTT.